This passage covers 13 T cell receptor beta chains from one sample sequenced in a study of blood T cell repertoires in COVID-19. TCRdb's copy holds only in-frame clones and misses some; the assay was immunoSEQ multiplex PCR. Found here are 130,000 or so clones, 75% to 90% of them singletons; the top ten hold under 35%. Sequencing used peripheral blood. The source is a man aged 70 or older with active or convalescent COVID-19.

This chain connects TRBV15 to TRBJ1-1; D unresolved. V was clipped by 3 bases and J by 1 base, with 12 bases between them. This CDR3 is 15 amino acids long. Germline-derived CDR1 and CDR2 are LNHNV and YYDKDF (reference sequence). CDR3: CATSSEGHRNTEAFF. CDR3 DNA sequence: TGTGCCACCAGCAGTGAGGGTCATCGGAACACTGAAGCTTTCTTT.

This clone was observed a single time. The V gene is TRBV11-2, the J gene TRBJ2-7; TRBD2 matches at 14 bases. This CDR3 contains 16 residues. V shed 5 bases, J shed 5 bases, and the junction held 8 bases outside the gene matches. CDR1 and CDR2 (germline): SGHAT, FQNNGV. The CDR3 nucleotides are TGTGCCAGCAGCGAATGGACTAGCGGGGGGTCCCACGAGCAGTACTTC. Protein: CASSEWTSGGSHEQYF.

The gene calls are TRBV10-3 and TRBJ1-2; 7 bases fit TRBD1. V was clipped by 3 bases and J by 6 bases; unmatched bases: 13. The CDR3 contains 16 residues. Germline V gene data show CDR1 as ENHRY and CDR2 as SYGVKD. CDR3 loop: CAISDNDRQGIDGYTF. CDR3 nucleotide sequence: TGTGCCATCAGTGACAACGATCGACAGGGTATCGATGGCTACACCTTC.

The chain couples TRBV7-9 to TRBJ2-5; a weak D match, TRBD1 (6 bases). The V end was cut by 0 bases, the J end by 1 base, with 12 bases between. The CDR3 runs to 16 residues. From germline, CDR1 is SEHNR and CDR2 FQNEAQ (reference sequence). DNA of the CDR3: TGTGCCAGCAGCTTAGCCCTCGGACAGCTCCAAGAGACCCAGTACTTC. Translating it yields CASSLALGQLQETQYF.

This chain joins TRBV10-1 and TRBJ1-2, with D possibly being TRBD1 (5 bases). CDR3 length equals 13 residues. V was pared by 4 bases and J by 2 bases, with 8 bases between. In germline, CDR1 is WNHNN, CDR2 SYGVQD (reference sequence). Here the CDR3 reads CASSAGQNYGYTF. The CDR3 DNA reads TGCGCCAGCAGTGCAGGACAAAACTATGGCTACACCTTC.

V is TRBV6-4 and J is TRBJ2-3, with 11 nucleotides matching TRBD2. This CDR3 region has 15 residues. V dropped 5 bases and J dropped 2; count of bases not matched to a gene: 3. Germline CDR1 reads MRHNA; CDR2 reads SNTAGT. The CDR3 sequence: CASSTSGRVTDTQYF. The DNA for the CDR3 is TGTGCCAGCAGTACTAGCGGGAGAGTCACAGATACGCAGTATTTT.

The chain recombines TRBV6-5 with TRBJ1-2; 9 nucleotides line up with TRBD1. CDR3 size: 14 residues. V shed 4 bases, J shed 4 bases, and the junction held 4 bases outside the gene matches. CDR1 and CDR2 (germline): MNHEY, SVGAGI. CDR3 protein: CASSSGTGIYGYTF. The DNA of the CDR3 is TGTGCCAGCAGTTCGGGGACAGGGATCTATGGCTACACCTTC.

This clone was seen more than once but under ten times. This sequence joins TRBV2 and TRBJ1-5, with D possibly being TRBD1 (6 bases). V gave up 5 bases and J gave up 7 bases, with 12 bases separating them. The germline gives CDR1 SNHLY, CDR2 FYNNEI. The CDR3 extends over 13 amino acids. CDR3 in DNA: TGTGCCAGCAGTCGGGGGGGGCACCAGCCCCAGCATTTT. Translation gives CASSRGGHQPQHF.

The chain is built from TRBV5-4 and TRBJ2-3; 11 nucleotides match TRBD2. Trimming removed 3 bases from V and 4 bases from J; junction bases left unmatched: 10. This CDR3 is built from 17 residues. The V gene's germline CDR1 is SGHNT and CDR2 YYREEE (reference sequence). For the CDR3, the DNA is TGTGCCAGCAGCTCCGGTGGACTAGCGGGCCGGGCAGATACGCAGTATTTT. Residues: CASSSGGLAGRADTQYF.

The chain couples TRBV27 to TRBJ2-5; 8 bases align to TRBD1. The junction had 11 bases not matched to a gene; V was cut back by 3 bases and J by 2 bases. Germline CDR1 MNHEY, CDR2 SMNVEV (reference sequence). The CDR3 contains 17 residues. In nucleotides, the CDR3 is TGTGCCAGCAGTTTCGCCGGGACAGGCTTAATACAAGAGACCCAGTACTTC. Its translation is CASSFAGTGLIQETQYF.

This clone is a singleton in its sample. The chain links TRBV10-2 to TRBJ2-3; 8 positions agree with TRBD2. This CDR3 comprises 14 residues. CDR1 WSHSY and CDR2 SAAADI come from the germline V gene. The J segment lost 4 bases and the V segment lost 8 bases, leaving 8 bases of the junction unmatched. CDR3 nucleotides: TGCGCCAGCCAGACTAGCGCCCCGTCAGATACGCAGTATTTT. It yields the protein CASQTSAPSDTQYF.

This clone was detected a few times. The chain couples TRBV2 to TRBJ1-1; no reliable D call. The CDR3 is made up of 12 amino acids. V lost 8 bases and J 1 base, leaving 8 bases between the germline ends. CDR1 SNHLY and CDR2 FYNNEI come from the germline V gene. The CDR3 protein is CASEEGNTEAFF. The CDR3 DNA sequence: TGTGCCAGCGAGGAAGGGAACACTGAAGCTTTCTTT.

This chain links TRBV24-1 with TRBJ1-5; 10 bases agree with TRBD1. Trimming removed 4 bases from V and 4 bases from J; junction bases left unmatched: 3. The CDR3 contains 15 residues. Germline V gene lookup returns CDR1 KGHDR and CDR2 SFDVKD. CDR3 sequence: CATSDGQGENQPQHF. The CDR3 region has the DNA TGTGCCACCAGTGACGGACAGGGGGAAAATCAGCCCCAGCATTTT.